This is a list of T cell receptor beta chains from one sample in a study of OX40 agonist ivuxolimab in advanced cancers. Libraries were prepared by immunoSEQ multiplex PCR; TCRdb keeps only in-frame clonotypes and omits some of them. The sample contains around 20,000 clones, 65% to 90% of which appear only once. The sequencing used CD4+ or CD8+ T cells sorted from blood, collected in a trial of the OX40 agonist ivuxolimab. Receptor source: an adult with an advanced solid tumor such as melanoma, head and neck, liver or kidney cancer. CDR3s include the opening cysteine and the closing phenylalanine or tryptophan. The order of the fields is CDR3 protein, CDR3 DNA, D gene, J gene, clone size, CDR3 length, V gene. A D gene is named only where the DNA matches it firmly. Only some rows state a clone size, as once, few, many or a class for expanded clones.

CASGLGDSGSVTQYF	TGTGCTAGTGGTTTGGGAGATTCGGGTTCAGTGACCCAGTACTTC	-	TRBJ2-5	-	15	TRBV12-5
CASRLLLTGGSYSNQPQHF	TGTGCCAGCAGACTTCTTTTGACAGGGGGCAGTTATAGCAATCAGCCCCAGCATTTT	TRBD1	TRBJ1-5	large	19	TRBV7-6
CASTPGTQNSPLHF	TGTGCCAGCACCCCAGGGACTCAAAACTCACCCCTCCACTTT	-	TRBJ1-6	-	14	TRBV6-5
CASSFGTPGIEQYF	TGTGCCAGCTCCTTCGGGACTCCTGGGATCGAGCAGTACTTC	-	TRBJ2-7	-	14	TRBV18
CASSLVPQGGRETQYF	TGTGCCAGCAGCTTAGTTCCACAGGGGGGTAGGGAGACCCAGTACTTC	TRBD1	TRBJ2-5	-	16	TRBV7-2
CASSQGGPQGSWASKQYF	TGCGCCAGCAGCCAAGGTGGGCCTCAGGGGTCTTGGGCCTCGAAGCAGTACTTC	-	TRBJ2-5	-	18	TRBV4-1
CASSSRTVPYEQYF	TGTGCCAGCAGTTCGAGGACAGTACCCTACGAGCAGTACTTC	-	TRBJ2-7	-	14	TRBV7-2
CASSSPGLPVSYEQYF	TGTGCCAGCAGTTCCCCGGGGCTTCCGGTTAGCTACGAGCAGTACTTC	-	TRBJ2-7	-	16	TRBV11-2
CASSLMAVLDEQYF	TGTGCCAGCAGCTTAATGGCGGTCTTGGACGAGCAGTACTTC	-	TRBJ2-7	-	14	TRBV7-2
CASSLEQLNYEQYF	TGCGCCAGCAGCTTGGAACAGCTAAACTACGAGCAGTACTTC	-	TRBJ2-7	-	14	TRBV5-1
CASSQDFIGGRAHSYGYTF	TGCGCCAGCAGCCAAGATTTTATCGGGGGAAGGGCTCATTCCTATGGCTACACCTTC	-	TRBJ1-2	-	19	TRBV4-3
CASRSTREKLFF	TGTGCCAGCAGGAGCACTAGGGAAAAACTGTTTTTT	-	TRBJ1-4	-	12	TRBV6-5
CASKGNQWDTEAFF	TGTGCCAGCAAGGGAAATCAGTGGGACACTGAAGCTTTCTTT	-	TRBJ1-1	-	14	TRBV11-3
CSAEVTYEQYF	TGCAGTGCTGAGGTGACCTACGAGCAGTACTTC	-	TRBJ2-7	-	11	TRBV20-1
CASSLREGRKTQYF	TGTGCCAGCAGTTTGCGGGAGGGCCGAAAGACCCAGTACTTC	TRBD2	TRBJ2-5	-	14	TRBV6-1
CASSYIGTDNYGYTF	TGTGCCAGCAGTTATATCGGGACAGATAACTATGGCTACACCTTC	TRBD1	TRBJ1-2	-	15	TRBV6-5
CAISGQGARTEAFF	TGTGCCATCAGTGGACAGGGGGCACGGACTGAAGCTTTCTTT	TRBD1	TRBJ1-1	-	14	TRBV10-3
CASSKTSLWASGRNEQFF	TGTGCCAGCAGCAAAACTTCCCTTTGGGCTAGCGGGAGGAATGAGCAGTTCTTC	TRBD2	TRBJ2-1	-	18	TRBV9
CAWTPFAGLYNEQFF	TGTGCCTGGACCCCATTTGCGGGACTCTACAATGAGCAGTTCTTC	-	TRBJ2-1	once	15	TRBV30
CASSGTRNIQYF	TGTGCCAGCAGCGGTACAAGAAACATTCAGTACTTC	-	TRBJ2-4	few	12	TRBV5-4
CASSLADHYGYTF	TGTGCCAGCAGCTTAGCCGACCACTATGGCTACACCTTC	-	TRBJ1-2	-	13	TRBV11-3
CASEGYTSTDTQYF	TGTGCCAGCGAGGGTTATACTAGCACAGATACGCAGTATTTT	-	TRBJ2-3	-	14	TRBV28
CASSQDYRTSGTDTQYF	TGTGCCAGCAGCCAAGATTACAGGACTAGCGGGACAGATACGCAGTATTTT	TRBD2	TRBJ2-3	-	17	TRBV14
CASSPGTSPRTQYF	TGTGCCAGCTCACCCGGGACTAGCCCGCGTACGCAGTATTTT	TRBD2	TRBJ2-3	-	14	TRBV18
CASSLPLAGGEQFF	TGTGCCAGCAGCCTTCCCCTAGCAGGAGGGGAGCAGTTCTTC	-	TRBJ2-1	-	14	TRBV11-3
CSVGGDSGANVLTF	TGCAGCGTTGGGGGGGACTCTGGGGCCAACGTCCTGACTTTC	-	TRBJ2-6	-	14	TRBV29-1
CASSVAAQPGQETQYF	TGTGCCAGCAGCGTAGCTGCGCAGCCGGGGCAAGAGACCCAGTACTTC	-	TRBJ2-5	-	16	TRBV9
CASSVDSHGTEAFF	TGTGCCAGCAGCGTAGATTCTCATGGCACTGAAGCTTTCTTT	-	TRBJ1-1	-	14	TRBV9
CASSLAGGSNTEAFF	TGCGCCAGCAGCTTGGCCGGGGGCAGCAACACTGAAGCTTTCTTT	-	TRBJ1-1	-	15	TRBV5-1
CASSPDAAGQANYGYTF	TGTGCCAGCTCACCAGATGCAGCAGGACAGGCTAACTATGGCTACACCTTC	TRBD1	TRBJ1-2	-	17	TRBV18
CASSYRDSGANVLTF	TGTGCCAGCAGTTACCGTGACTCTGGGGCCAACGTCCTGACTTTC	-	TRBJ2-6	-	15	TRBV6-5
CASSLPGGTGELFF	TGCGCCAGCAGCTTGCCTGGGGGGACCGGGGAGCTGTTTTTT	-	TRBJ2-2	few	14	TRBV5-1
CATSRELTGAAGSSYNEQFF	TGTGCCACCAGCAGAGAGTTGACGGGGGCGGCCGGTAGCTCCTACAATGAGCAGTTCTTC	-	TRBJ2-1	-	20	TRBV15
CASSLDRDRGDTEAFF	TGTGCCAGCAGCTTAGACAGGGACAGGGGGGACACTGAAGCTTTCTTT	TRBD1	TRBJ1-1	-	16	TRBV11-2
CAISESRGGYEQFF	TGTGCCATCAGTGAGTCAAGGGGTGGCTATGAGCAGTTCTTC	-	TRBJ2-1	-	14	TRBV10-3
CASSIRAQGGYEQYF	TGTGCCAGTAGTATTCGGGCACAGGGGGGCTACGAGCAGTACTTC	TRBD1	TRBJ2-7	-	15	TRBV19
CASTLEVGGEAFF	TGTGCCAGCACTTTAGAGGTAGGGGGTGAAGCTTTCTTT	-	TRBJ1-1	-	13	TRBV6-6
CASSLQGNGNEQFF	TGTGCCAGCAGCCTACAGGGGAATGGCAATGAGCAGTTCTTC	TRBD1	TRBJ2-1	-	14	TRBV7-9
CASSAGPATPSF	TGTGCCAGCAGTGCAGGGCCTGCGACACCGTCTTTT	-	TRBJ2-3	few	12	TRBV2
CASSPISGEQYF	TGTGCCAGCTCACCCATCAGCGGCGAGCAGTACTTC	-	TRBJ2-7	-	12	TRBV18
CASSTRQGAYYGYTF	TGTGCCAGCAGTACTCGACAGGGGGCCTACTATGGCTACACCTTC	TRBD1	TRBJ1-2	-	15	TRBV6-1
CASSISTTGNTIYF	TGTGCCAGTAGTATATCAACGACTGGAAACACCATATATTTT	-	TRBJ1-3	-	14	TRBV19
CAWNLAGTYEQYF	TGTGCCTGGAACCTAGCGGGAACATACGAGCAGTACTTC	TRBD2	TRBJ2-7	-	13	TRBV30
CASSEVASGKLLAKNIQYF	TGTGCCAGCAGTGAGGTAGCTAGCGGAAAGTTACTAGCCAAAAACATTCAGTACTTC	TRBD2	TRBJ2-4	-	19	TRBV2
CASSQDFSSYEQYF	TGTGCCAGCAGCCAAGATTTTAGCTCCTACGAGCAGTACTTC	-	TRBJ2-7	-	14	TRBV4-2
CASSLKGIQPQHF	TGTGCCAGCAGCTTGAAAGGGATCCAGCCCCAGCATTTT	-	TRBJ1-5	-	13	TRBV5-4
CASSESDVGSDEQYF	TGCGCCAGCAGTGAGTCGGATGTGGGGAGCGACGAGCAGTACTTC	-	TRBJ2-7	-	15	TRBV10-2
CASSLGAALETQYF	TGTGCCAGCAGCTTAGGTGCGGCCCTGGAGACCCAGTACTTC	-	TRBJ2-5	once	14	TRBV11-3
CASSPRQGIDTEAFF	TGTGCCAGCTCACCACGTCAGGGGATTGACACTGAAGCTTTCTTT	-	TRBJ1-1	once	15	TRBV18
CASSLVLNEQFF	TGCGCCAGCAGCTTGGTTCTGAATGAGCAGTTCTTC	-	TRBJ2-1	-	12	TRBV5-1
CASSIGTGEWGETQYF	TGTGCCAGTAGTATCGGGACAGGAGAGTGGGGCGAGACCCAGTACTTC	TRBD1	TRBJ2-5	-	16	TRBV19
CASSKTGGEQYF	TGTGCCAGCAGCAAAACAGGGGGGGAGCAGTACTTC	TRBD1	TRBJ2-7	-	12	TRBV5-8
CASSSMARNQETQYF	TGTGCCAGCAGCTCGATGGCCAGAAACCAAGAGACCCAGTACTTC	-	TRBJ2-5	once	15	TRBV5-4
CASSLEPHASYNEQFF	TGCGCCAGCAGCTTGGAGCCCCATGCAAGTTACAATGAGCAGTTCTTC	-	TRBJ2-1	-	16	TRBV5-1
CASSERPGVSPLHF	TGTGCCAGCAGCGAACGGCCAGGGGTTTCACCCCTCCACTTT	-	TRBJ1-6	-	14	TRBV6-1
CASSLGGGSEAFF	TGTGCCAGCAGCTTAGGCGGTGGTTCTGAAGCTTTCTTT	-	TRBJ1-1	medium-sized	13	TRBV11-2
CASSLGDRPYEQYF	TGTGCCAGCAGCTTGGGGGACCGTCCCTACGAGCAGTACTTC	-	TRBJ2-7	-	14	TRBV7-2
CASSSRGTGELFF	TGTGCCAGCAGCTCGAGGGGGACCGGGGAGCTGTTTTTT	-	TRBJ2-2	-	13	TRBV2